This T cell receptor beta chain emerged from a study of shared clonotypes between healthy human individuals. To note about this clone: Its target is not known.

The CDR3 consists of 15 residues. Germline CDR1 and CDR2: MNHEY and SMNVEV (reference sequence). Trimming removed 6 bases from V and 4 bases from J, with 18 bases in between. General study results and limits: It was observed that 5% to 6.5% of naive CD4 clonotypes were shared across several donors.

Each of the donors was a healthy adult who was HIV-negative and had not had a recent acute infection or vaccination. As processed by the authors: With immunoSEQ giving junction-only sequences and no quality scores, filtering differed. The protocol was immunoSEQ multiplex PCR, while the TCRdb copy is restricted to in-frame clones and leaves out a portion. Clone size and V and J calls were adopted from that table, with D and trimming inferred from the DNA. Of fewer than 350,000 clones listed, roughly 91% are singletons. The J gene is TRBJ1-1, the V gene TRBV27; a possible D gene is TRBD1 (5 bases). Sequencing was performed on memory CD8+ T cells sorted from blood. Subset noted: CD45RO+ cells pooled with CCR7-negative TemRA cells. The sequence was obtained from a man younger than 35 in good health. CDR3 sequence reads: CASSRYMGVSTEAFF. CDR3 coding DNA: TGTGCCAGCAGCCGCTATATGGGGGTGAGCACTGAAGCTTTCTTT.